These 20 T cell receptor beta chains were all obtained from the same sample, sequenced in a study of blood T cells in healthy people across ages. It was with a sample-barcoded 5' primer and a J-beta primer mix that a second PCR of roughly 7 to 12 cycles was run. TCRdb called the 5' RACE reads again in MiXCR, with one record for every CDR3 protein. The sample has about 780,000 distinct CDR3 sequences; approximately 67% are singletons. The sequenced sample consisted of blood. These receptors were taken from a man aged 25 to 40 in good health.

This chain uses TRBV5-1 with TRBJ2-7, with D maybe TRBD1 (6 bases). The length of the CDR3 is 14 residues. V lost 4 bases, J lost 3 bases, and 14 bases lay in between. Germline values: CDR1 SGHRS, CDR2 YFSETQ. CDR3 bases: TGCGCCAGCAGCAGGTTGGACAGAAACTACGAGCAGTACTTC. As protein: CASSRLDRNYEQYF. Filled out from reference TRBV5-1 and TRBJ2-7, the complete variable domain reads KAGVTQTPRYLIKTRGQQVTLSCSPISGHRSVSWYQQTPGQGLQFLFEYFSETQRNKGNFPGRFSGRQFSNSRSEMNVSTLELGDSALYLCASSRLDRNYEQYFGPGTRLTVT.

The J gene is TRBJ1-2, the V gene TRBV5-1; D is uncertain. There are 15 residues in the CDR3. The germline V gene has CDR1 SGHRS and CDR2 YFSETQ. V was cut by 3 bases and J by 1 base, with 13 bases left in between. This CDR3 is CASSSLREDNYGYTF. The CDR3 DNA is TGCGCCAGCAGCTCACTGAGGGAGGATAACTATGGCTACACCTTC.

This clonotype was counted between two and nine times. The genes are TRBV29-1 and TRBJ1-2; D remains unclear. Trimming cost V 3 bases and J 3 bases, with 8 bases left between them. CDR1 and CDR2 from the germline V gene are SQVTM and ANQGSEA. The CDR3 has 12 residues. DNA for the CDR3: TGCAGCGTTGATATGGTGGACTATGGCTACACCTTC. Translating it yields CSVDMVDYGYTF.

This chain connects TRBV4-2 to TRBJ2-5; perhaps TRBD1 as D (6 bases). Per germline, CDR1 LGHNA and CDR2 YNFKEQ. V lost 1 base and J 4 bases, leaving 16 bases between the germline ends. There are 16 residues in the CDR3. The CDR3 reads CASSQVQNEGGETQYF. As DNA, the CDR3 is TGTGCCAGCAGCCAAGTTCAGAATGAAGGGGGAGAGACCCAGTACTTC.

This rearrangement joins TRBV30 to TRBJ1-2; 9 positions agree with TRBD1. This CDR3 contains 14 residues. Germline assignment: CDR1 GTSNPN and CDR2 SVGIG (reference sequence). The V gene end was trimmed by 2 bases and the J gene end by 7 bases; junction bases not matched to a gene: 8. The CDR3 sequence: CAWSPGTGSSGYTF. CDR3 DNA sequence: TGTGCCTGGAGTCCCGGGACAGGGTCGAGTGGCTACACCTTC.

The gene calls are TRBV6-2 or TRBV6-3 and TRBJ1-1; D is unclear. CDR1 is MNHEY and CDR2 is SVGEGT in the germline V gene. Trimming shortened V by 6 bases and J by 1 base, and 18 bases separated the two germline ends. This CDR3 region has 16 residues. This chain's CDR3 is CASSRRLAVSNTEAFF. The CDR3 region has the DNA TGTGCCAGCAGCCGAAGGTTGGCGGTATCGAACACTGAAGCTTTCTTT.

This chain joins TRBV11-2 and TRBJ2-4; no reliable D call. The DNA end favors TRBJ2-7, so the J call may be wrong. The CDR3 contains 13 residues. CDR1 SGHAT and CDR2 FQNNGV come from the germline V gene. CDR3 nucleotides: TGTGCCAGCAGCTTAAGGGCACTCTACGAGCAGTACTTC. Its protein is CASSLRALYEQYF.

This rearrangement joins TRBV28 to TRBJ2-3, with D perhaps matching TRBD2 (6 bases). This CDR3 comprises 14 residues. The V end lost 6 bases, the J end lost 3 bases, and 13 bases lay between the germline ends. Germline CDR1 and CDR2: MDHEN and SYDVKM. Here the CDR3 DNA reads TGTGCCAGCAGGGGGGGAGTTTTAACAGATACGCAGTATTTT. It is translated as CASRGGVLTDTQYF.

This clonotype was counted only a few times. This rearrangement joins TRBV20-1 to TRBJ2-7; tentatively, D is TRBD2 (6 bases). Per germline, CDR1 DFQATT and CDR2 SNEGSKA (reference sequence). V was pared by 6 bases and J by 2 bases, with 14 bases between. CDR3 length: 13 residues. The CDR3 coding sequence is TGCAGTGCCGCGGGACCGACGACCTACGAGCAGTACTTC. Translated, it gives CSAAGPTTYEQYF.

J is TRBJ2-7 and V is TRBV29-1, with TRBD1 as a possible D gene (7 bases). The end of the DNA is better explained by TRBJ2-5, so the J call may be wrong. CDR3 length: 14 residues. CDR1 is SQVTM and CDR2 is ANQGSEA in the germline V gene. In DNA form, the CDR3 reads TGCAGCGTTGGACAGGGACTTGAGCGGGAGACCCAGTACTTC. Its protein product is CSVGQGLERETQYF.

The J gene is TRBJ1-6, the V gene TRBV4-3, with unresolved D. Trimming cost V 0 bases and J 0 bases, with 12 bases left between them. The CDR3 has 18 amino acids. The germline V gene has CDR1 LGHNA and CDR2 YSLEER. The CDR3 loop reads CASSQDEAASSYNSPLHF. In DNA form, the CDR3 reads TGCGCCAGCAGCCAAGACGAGGCAGCGTCCTCCTATAATTCACCCCTCCACTTT.

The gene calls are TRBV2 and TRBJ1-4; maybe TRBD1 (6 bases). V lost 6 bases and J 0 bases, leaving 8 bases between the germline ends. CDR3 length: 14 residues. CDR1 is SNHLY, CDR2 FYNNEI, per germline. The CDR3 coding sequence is TGTGCCAGCAGAGACAGGACAACTAATGAAAAACTGTTTTTT. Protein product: CASRDRTTNEKLFF.

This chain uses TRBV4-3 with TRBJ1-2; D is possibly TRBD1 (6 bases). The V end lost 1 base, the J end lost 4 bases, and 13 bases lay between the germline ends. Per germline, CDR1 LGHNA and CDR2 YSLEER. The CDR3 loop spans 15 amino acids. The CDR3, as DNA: TGCGCCAGCAGCCAAGGGGAAGGCAGGGGCTATGGCTACACCTTC. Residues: CASSQGEGRGYGYTF.

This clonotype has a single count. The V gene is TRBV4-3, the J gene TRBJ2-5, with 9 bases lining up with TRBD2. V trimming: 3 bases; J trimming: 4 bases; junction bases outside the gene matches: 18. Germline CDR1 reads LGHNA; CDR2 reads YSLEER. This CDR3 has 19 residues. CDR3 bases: TGCGCCAGCAGCCATTCACCGAATAAGGGCGGGGGGGCCTCAGAGACCCAGTACTTC. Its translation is CASSHSPNKGGGASETQYF.

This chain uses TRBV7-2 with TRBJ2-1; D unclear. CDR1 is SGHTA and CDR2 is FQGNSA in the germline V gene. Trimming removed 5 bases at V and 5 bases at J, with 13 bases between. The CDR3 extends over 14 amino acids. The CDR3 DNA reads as TGTGCCAGCAGCCCCTCAGAAGCCCACAATGAGCAGTTCTTC. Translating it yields CASSPSEAHNEQFF.

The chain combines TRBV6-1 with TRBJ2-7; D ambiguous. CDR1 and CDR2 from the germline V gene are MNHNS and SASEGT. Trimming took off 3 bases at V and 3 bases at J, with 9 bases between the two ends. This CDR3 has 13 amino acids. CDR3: CASSDPRFYEQYF. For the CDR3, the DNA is TGTGCCAGCAGTGATCCCCGGTTCTACGAGCAGTACTTC.

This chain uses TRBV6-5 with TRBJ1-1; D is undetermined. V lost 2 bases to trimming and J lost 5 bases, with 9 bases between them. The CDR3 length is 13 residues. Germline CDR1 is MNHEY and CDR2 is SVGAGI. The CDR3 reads CASSYNGQTEAFF. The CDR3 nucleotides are TGTGCCAGCAGTTACAACGGGCAAACTGAAGCTTTCTTT.

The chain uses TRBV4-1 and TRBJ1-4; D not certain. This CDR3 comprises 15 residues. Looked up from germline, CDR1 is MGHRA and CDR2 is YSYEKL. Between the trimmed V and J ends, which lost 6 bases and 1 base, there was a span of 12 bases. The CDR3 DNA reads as TGCGCCAGCAGTCCCGAAGGGAGAACTAATGAAAAACTGTTTTTT. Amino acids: CASSPEGRTNEKLFF.

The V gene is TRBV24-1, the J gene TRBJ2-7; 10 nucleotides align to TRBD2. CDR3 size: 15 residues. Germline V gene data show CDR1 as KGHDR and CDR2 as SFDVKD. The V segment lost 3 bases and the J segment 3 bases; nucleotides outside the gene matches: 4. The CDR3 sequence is CATSDERGGGYEQYF. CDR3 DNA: TGTGCCACCAGTGATGAGCGGGGGGGCGGCTACGAGCAGTACTTC.

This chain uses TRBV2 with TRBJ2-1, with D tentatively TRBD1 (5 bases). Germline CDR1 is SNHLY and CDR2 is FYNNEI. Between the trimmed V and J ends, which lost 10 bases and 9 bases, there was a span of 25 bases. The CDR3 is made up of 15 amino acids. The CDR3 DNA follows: TGTGCCATTACTGAGGCGCTTTACCAAAGGGGTGAGCAGTTCTTC. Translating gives CAITEALYQRGEQFF.